This T cell receptor beta chain is from a study of shared clonotypes between healthy human individuals. Naive CD8 cells lacked CD45RO, underwent positive selection for CCR7 and left out terminally differentiated effector memory CD45RA+ cells. Only in-frame clones appear in the TCRdb table, and some are missing; sequencing was by immunoSEQ multiplex PCR. The sample yields just over 2,000,000 clones, approximately 95% seen once. Notes on the study in general: Some naive CD4 clonotypes, around 5%, turned up in common across a few donors.

The CDR3 spans 13 residues. Germline V gene lookup returns CDR1 MNHEY and CDR2 SVGAGI. Between the trimmed V and J ends, which lost 0 bases and 7 bases, there was a span of 7 bases. A word on this clone: Its antigen remains unknown.

The chain carries TRBV6-5 and TRBJ2-1; no clear D. The receptor was isolated from a young man in good health. Sequenced material: naive CD8+ T cells sorted from blood. The CDR3 DNA reads as TGTGCCAGCAGTTACTCGAGATTTAATGAGCAGTTCTTC. Protein sequence: CASSYSRFNEQFF.